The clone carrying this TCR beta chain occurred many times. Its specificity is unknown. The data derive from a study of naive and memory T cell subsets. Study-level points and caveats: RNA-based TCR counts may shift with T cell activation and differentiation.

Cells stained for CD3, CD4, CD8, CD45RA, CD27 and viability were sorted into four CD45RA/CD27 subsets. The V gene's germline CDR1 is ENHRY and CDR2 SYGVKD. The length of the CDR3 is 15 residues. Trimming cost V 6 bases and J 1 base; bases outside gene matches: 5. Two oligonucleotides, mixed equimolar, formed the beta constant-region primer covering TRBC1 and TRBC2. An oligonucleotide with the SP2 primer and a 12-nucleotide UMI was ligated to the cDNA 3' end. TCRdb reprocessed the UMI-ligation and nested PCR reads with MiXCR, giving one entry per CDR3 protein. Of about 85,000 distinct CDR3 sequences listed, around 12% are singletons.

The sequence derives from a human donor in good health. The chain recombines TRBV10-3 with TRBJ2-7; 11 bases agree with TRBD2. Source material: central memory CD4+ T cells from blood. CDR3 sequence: CAISGTSGRSYEQYF. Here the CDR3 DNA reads TGTGCCATCAGCGGGACTAGCGGACGGTCCTACGAGCAGTACTTC.